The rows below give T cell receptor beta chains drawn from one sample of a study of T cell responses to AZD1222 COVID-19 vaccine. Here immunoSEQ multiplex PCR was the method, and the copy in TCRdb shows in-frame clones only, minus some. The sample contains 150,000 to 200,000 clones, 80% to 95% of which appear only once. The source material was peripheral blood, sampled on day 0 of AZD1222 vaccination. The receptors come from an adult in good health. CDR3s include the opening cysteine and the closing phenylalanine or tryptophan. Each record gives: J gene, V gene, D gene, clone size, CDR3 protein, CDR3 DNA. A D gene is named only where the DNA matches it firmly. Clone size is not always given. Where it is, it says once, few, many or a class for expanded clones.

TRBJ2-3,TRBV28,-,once,CASSFLSGATPDTQYF,TGTGCCAGCAGTTTTCTTTCAGGGGCCACCCCAGATACGCAGTATTTT
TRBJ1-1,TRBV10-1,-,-,CASSESYGSNTEAFF,TGCGCCAGCAGTGAGTCGTATGGGTCAAACACTGAAGCTTTCTTT
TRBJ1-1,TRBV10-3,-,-,CAISESTEAFF,TGTGCCATCAGTGAAAGCACTGAAGCTTTCTTT
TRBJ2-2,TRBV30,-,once,CAWRGDSQRTGELFF,TGTGCCTGGAGAGGGGACTCCCAGCGTACCGGGGAGCTGTTTTTT
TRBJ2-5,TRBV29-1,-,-,CSDLRTPSETQYF,TGCAGCGACCTACGGACCCCTTCGGAGACCCAGTACTTC
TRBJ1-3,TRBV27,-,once,CASSLGQGTGNTIYF,TGTGCCAGCAGTTTAGGGCAGGGGACAGGAAACACCATATATTTT
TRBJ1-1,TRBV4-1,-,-,CASSQDGKGGTEAFF,TGCGCCAGCAGCCAAGATGGGAAGGGGGGCACTGAAGCTTTCTTT
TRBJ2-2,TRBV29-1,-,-,CSAAMRKGVTGELFF,TGCAGCGCCGCGATGCGAAAAGGGGTAACCGGGGAGCTGTTTTTT
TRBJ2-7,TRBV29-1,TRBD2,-,CSVGQTSGTFEQYF,TGCAGCGTTGGGCAGACTAGCGGGACTTTCGAGCAGTACTTC
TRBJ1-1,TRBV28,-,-,CASGGLYTEAFF,TGTGCCAGCGGGGGTCTCTATACTGAAGCTTTCTTT
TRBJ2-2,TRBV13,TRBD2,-,CASSSHQPGLAGGPTGELFF,TGTGCCAGCAGCTCCCACCAACCGGGACTAGCGGGAGGGCCCACCGGGGAGCTGTTTTTT
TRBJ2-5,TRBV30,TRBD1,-,CAWTRQGLQETQYF,TGTGCCTGGACCCGACAGGGCCTCCAAGAGACCCAGTACTTC
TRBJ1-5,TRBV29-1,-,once,CSVGRGEGQPQHF,TGCAGCGTGGGGCGGGGGGAAGGCCAGCCCCAGCATTTT
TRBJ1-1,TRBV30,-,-,CAWANPTVRAEAFF,TGTGCCTGGGCAAACCCGACGGTCCGGGCTGAAGCTTTCTTT
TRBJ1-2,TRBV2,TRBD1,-,CASSRGQVGTLGYTF,TGTGCCAGCAGTCGGGGACAGGTTGGGACTTTGGGCTACACCTTC